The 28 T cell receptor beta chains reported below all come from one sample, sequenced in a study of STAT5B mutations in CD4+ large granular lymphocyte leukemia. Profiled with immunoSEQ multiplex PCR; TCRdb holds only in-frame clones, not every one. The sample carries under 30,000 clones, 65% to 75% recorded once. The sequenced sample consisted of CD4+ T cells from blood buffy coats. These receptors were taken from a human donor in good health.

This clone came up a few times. The CDR3 region is CASSQSWGNKQYF. CDR3 bases: TGTGCCAGCAGCCAATCCTGGGGTAACAAGCAGTACTTC. V gene TRBV14 combines with J gene TRBJ2-7; no clear D gene. The ends were cut back, 2 bases at V and 8 bases at J, with 13 bases in the middle. The germline gives CDR1 SGHDN, CDR2 FVKESK. CDR3 length: 13 amino acids. Supplemented by reference TRBV14 and TRBJ2-7, the full variable domain reads EAGVTQFPSHSVIEKGQTVTLRCDPISGHDNLYWYRRVMGKEIKFLLHFVKESKQDESGMPNNRFLAERTGGTYSTLKVQPAELEDSGVYFCASSQSWGNKQYFGPGTRLTVT.

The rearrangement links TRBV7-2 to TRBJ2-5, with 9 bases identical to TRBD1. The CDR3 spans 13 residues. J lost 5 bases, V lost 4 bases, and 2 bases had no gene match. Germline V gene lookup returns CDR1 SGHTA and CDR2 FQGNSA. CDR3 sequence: CASSYRGRETQYF. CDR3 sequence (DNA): TGTGCCAGCAGCTACAGGGGGCGTGAGACCCAGTACTTC.

DNA of the CDR3: TGTGCCAGCAGCGTAGTGGGGACCAGTCCCCTGTTTTTT. Translation gives CASSVVGTSPLFF. The chain uses TRBV9 and TRBJ1-4; a possible D gene is TRBD1 (5 bases). V gave up 0 bases and J gave up 14 bases, with 14 bases separating them. CDR1 and CDR2 (germline): SGDLS, YYNGEE. The CDR3 extends over 13 amino acids.

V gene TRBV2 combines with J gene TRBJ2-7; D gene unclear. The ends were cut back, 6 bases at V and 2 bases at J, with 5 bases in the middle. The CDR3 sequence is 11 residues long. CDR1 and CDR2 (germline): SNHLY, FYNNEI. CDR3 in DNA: TGTGCCAGCAGACTCGCCTACGAGCAGTACTTC. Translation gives CASRLAYEQYF.

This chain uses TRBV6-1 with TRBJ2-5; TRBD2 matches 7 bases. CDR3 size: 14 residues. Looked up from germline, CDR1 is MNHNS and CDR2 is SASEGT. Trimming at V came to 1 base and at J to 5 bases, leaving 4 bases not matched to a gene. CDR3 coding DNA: TGTGCCAGCAGTGAAGGGACTAGTTCGGAGACCCAGTACTTC. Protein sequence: CASSEGTSSETQYF.

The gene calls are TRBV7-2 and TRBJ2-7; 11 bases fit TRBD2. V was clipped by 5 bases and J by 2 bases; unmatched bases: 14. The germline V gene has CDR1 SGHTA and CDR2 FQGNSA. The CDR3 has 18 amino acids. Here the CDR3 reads CASSQTTGTSGTPYEQYF. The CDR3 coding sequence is TGTGCCAGCAGCCAGACCACCGGGACTAGCGGCACCCCCTACGAGCAGTACTTC.

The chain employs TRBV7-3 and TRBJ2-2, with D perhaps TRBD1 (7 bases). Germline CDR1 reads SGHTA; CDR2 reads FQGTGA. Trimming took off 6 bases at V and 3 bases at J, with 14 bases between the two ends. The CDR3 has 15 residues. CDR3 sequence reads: CASRKGGGDTGELFF. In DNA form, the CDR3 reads TGTGCCAGCAGAAAAGGAGGGGGCGACACCGGGGAGCTGTTTTTT.

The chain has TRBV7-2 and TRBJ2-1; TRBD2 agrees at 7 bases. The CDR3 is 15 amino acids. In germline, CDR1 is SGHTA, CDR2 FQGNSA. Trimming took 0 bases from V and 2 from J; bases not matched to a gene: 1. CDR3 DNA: TGTGCCAGCAGCTTAGCGGGAGGGCCCTACAATGAGCAGTTCTTC. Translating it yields CASSLAGGPYNEQFF.

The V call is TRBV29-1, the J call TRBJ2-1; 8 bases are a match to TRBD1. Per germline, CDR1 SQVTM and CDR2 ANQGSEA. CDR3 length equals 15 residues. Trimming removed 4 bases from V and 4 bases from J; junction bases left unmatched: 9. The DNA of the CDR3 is TGCAGCGTTGGGGGGACAGGTCGGGGATACAATGAGCAGTTCTTC. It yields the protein CSVGGTGRGYNEQFF.

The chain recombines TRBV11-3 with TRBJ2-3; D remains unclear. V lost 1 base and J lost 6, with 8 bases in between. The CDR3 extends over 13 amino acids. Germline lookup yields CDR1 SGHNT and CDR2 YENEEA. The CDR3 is CASSLGAGDTQYF. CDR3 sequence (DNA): TGTGCCAGCAGCTTAGGCGCCGGGGATACGCAGTATTTT.

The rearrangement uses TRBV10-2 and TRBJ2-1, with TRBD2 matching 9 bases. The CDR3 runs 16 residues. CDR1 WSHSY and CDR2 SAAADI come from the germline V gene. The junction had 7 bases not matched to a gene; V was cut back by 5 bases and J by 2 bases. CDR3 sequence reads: CASSRRGGRAYNEQFF. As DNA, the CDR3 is TGCGCCAGCAGTCGACGGGGCGGGAGGGCCTACAATGAGCAGTTCTTC.

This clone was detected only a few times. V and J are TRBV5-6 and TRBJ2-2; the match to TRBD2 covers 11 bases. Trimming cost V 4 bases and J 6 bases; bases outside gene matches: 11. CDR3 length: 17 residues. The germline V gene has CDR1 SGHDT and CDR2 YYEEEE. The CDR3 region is CASSTEVLSGRAGELFF. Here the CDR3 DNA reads TGTGCCAGCAGCACTGAAGTACTTAGCGGGAGGGCCGGGGAGCTGTTTTTT. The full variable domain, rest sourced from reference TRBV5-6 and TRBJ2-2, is DAGVTQSPTHLIKTRGQQVTLRCSPKSGHDTVSWYQQALGQGPQFIFQYYEEEERQRGNFPDRFSGHQFPNYSSELNVNALLLGDSALYLCASSTEVLSGRAGELFFGEGSRLTVL.

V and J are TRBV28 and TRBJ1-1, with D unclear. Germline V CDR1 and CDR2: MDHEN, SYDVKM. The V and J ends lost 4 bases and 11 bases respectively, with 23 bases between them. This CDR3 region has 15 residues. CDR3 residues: CASSSSLGRGSGAFF. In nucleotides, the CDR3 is TGTGCCAGCAGTTCTAGTCTGGGTCGTGGCAGTGGGGCTTTCTTT. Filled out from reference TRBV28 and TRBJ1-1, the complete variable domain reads DVKVTQSSRYLVKRTGEKVFLECVQDMDHENMFWYRQDPGLGLRLIYFSYDVKMKEKGDIPEGYSVSREKKERFSLILESASTNQTSMYLCASSSSLGRGSGAFFGQGTRLTVV.

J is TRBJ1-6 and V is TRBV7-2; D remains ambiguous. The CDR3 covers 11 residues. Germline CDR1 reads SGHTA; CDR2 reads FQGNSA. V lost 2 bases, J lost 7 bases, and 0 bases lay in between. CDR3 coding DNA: TGTGCCAGCAGCTTAAATTCACCCCTCCACTTT. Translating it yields CASSLNSPLHF.

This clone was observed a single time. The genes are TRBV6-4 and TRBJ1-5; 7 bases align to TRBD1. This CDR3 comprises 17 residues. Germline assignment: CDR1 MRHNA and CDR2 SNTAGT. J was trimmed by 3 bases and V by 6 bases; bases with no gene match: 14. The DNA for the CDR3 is TGTGCCAGCAGGCAAACAGGGGAAGAGACCAACAATCAGCCCCAGCATTTT. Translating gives CASRQTGEETNNQPQHF.

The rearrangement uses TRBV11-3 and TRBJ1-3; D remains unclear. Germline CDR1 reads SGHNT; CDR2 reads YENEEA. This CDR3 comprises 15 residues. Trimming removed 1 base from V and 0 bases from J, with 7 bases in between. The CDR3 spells CASSLGGFSGNTIYF. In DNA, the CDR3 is TGTGCCAGCAGCTTAGGAGGATTCTCTGGAAACACCATATATTTT.

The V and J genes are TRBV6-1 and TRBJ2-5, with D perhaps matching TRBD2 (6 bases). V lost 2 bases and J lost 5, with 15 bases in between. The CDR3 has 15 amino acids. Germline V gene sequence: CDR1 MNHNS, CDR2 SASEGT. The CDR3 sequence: CASSEQEGVVETQYF. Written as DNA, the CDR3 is TGTGCCAGCAGTGAACAGGAGGGAGTGGTCGAGACCCAGTACTTC.

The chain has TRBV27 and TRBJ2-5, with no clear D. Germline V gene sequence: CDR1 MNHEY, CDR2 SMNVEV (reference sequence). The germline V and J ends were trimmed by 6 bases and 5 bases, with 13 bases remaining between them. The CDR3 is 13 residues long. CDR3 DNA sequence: TGTGCCAGCAGCCGCCGTAGGTTCGAGACCCAGTACTTC. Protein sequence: CASSRRRFETQYF.

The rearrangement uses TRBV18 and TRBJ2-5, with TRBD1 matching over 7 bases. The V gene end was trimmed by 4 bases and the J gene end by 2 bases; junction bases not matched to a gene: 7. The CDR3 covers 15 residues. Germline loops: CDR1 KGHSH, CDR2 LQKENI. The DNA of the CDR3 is TGTGCCAGCTCACTCTTGGGACAGCCACAAGAGACCCAGTACTTC. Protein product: CASSLLGQPQETQYF.

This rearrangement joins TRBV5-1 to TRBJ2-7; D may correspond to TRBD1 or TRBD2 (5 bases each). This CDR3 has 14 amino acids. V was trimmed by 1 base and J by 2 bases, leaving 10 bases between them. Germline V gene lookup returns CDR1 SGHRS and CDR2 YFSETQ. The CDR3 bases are TGCGCCAGCAGCTTGTTCGGGGCCCCCTACGAGCAGTACTTC. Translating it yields CASSLFGAPYEQYF.

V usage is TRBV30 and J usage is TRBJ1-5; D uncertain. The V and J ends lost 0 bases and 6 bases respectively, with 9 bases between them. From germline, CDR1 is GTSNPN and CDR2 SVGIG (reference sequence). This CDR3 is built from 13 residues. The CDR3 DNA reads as TGTGCCTGGAGTGTAGAGGGTGGTCAGCCCCAGCATTTT. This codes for CAWSVEGGQPQHF.

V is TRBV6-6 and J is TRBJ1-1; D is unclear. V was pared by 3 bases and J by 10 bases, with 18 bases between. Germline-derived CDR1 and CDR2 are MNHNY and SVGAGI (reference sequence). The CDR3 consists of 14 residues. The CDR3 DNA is TGTGCCAGCAGTTATCCGTCGACACGGAGGGTAGCTTTCTTT. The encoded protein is CASSYPSTRRVAFF.

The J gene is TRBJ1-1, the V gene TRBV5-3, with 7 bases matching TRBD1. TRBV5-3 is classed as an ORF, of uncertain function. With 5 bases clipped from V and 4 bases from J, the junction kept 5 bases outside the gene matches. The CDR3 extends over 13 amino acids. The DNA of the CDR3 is TGTGCCAGAAGGCAAAACAGGGGCACTGAAGCTTTCTTT. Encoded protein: CARRQNRGTEAFF.

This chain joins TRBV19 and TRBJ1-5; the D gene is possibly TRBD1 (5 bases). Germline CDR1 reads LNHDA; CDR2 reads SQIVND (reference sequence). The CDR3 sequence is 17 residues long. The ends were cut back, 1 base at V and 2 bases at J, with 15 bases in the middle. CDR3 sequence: CASSIAHRRGGNQPQHF. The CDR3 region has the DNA TGTGCCAGTAGTATAGCCCACAGGAGGGGTGGCAATCAGCCCCAGCATTTT.

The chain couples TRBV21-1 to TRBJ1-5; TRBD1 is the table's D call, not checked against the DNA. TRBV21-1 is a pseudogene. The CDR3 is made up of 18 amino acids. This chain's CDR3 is CASSKEMQGFLKNQPQHF. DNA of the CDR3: TGTGCCAGCAGCAAAGAGATGCAGGGATTCCTAAAAAATCAGCCCCAGCATTTT.

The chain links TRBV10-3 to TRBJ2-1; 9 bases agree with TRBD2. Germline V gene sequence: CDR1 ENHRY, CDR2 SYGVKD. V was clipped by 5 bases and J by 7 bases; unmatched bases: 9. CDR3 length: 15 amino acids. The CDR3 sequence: CAISYDSGSGNEQFF. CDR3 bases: TGTGCCATCAGTTACGATAGCGGGAGTGGGAATGAGCAGTTCTTC.

The CDR3 sequence is CASRETGGSTDTQYF. In DNA, the CDR3 is TGTGCCAGCAGAGAGACAGGGGGGAGCACAGATACGCAGTATTTT. The chain combines TRBV6-1 with TRBJ2-3, with 9 bases fitting TRBD1. Germline loops: CDR1 MNHNS, CDR2 SASEGT. The trim removed 6 bases at V and 0 bases at J, leaving 4 bases unmatched. The CDR3 is made up of 15 amino acids.

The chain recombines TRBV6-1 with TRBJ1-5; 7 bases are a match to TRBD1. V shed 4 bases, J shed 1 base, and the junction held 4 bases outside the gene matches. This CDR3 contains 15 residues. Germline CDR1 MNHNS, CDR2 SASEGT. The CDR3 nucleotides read TGTGCCAGCAGTGCCGGGACAGAGAGCAATCAGCCCCAGCATTTT. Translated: CASSAGTESNQPQHF.